This is a list of T cell receptor beta chains from one sample in a study of early T cells in non-severe SARS-CoV-2 infection. Via MiXCR, TCRdb re-called the 5' RACE reads, giving one row per CDR3 protein. There are roughly 25,000 distinct CDR3 sequences in the sample; more than 3.5% occur only once, and 15% to 18% lies in the top ten. Source material: whole blood. The receptors come from an adult who was a healthcare worker with PCR-confirmed SARS-CoV-2 infection or an uninfected control (not recorded which). Each CDR3 is given with its conserved first and last residue. A D gene is named only where the DNA matches it firmly. Clone size is stated in some rows and not others, as once, few, many or a class when expanded.

CASSFGGADEQYF	TGTGCCAGCAGTTTTGGGGGGGCGGACGAGCAGTACTTC	TRBJ2-7	few	TRBV27	NA
CASSFAPRNTEAFF	TGTGCCAGCAGTTTTGCGCCTCGAAACACTGAAGCTTTCTTT	TRBJ1-1	many	TRBV27	NA
CATSRTMTGPQSEQYF	TGTGCCACCAGCAGGACCATGACAGGGCCCCAATCCGAGCAGTACTTC	TRBJ2-7	many	TRBV15	TRBD1
CASSFRDRAREQYF	TGTGCCAGCAGCTTCCGGGACAGGGCGAGAGAGCAGTACTTC	TRBJ2-7	NA	TRBV7-9	TRBD1
CASGRSAGNQPQHF	TGTGCCAGCGGACGTTCGGCGGGCAATCAGCCCCAGCATTTT	TRBJ1-5	many	TRBV6-5	NA
CASSRASGTEAFF	TGTGCCAGCAGTCGAGCCTCCGGCACTGAAGCTTTCTTT	TRBJ1-1	few	TRBV27	NA
CASSPRDSNTGELFF	TGTGCCAGCAGCCCCCGGGACTCTAACACCGGGGAGCTGTTTTTT	TRBJ2-2	many	TRBV3-1	NA
CASSRTGYEQYF	TGTGCCAGCAGCCGGACAGGCTACGAGCAGTACTTC	TRBJ2-7	many	TRBV14	TRBD1
CASSLGAGPYEQYF	TGTGCCAGCAGCTTGGGGGCCGGCCCCTACGAGCAGTACTTC	TRBJ2-7	many	TRBV7-9	NA
CSADKTIYEQYF	TGCAGTGCTGACAAAACAATCTACGAGCAGTACTTC	TRBJ2-7	many	TRBV20-1	NA